The 10 T cell receptor beta chains below all came from one sample that was sequenced in a study of vaccination effects on CD4 cells after COVID-19. Their antigens remain unidentified. Antigen-specific CD4+ T cells were first expanded with viral peptide pools by the ViraFEST assay and only then sequenced. Cultured cells yielded isolated CD4+ T cells after around 9 days. TCRdb's table, derived via immunoSEQ multiplex PCR, lists solely in-frame clones and lacks some. The table has 60,000 to 70,000 clones, roughly 80% seen once. The specimen was CD4+ T cells from PBMCs cultured with HCoV-229E spike peptides, collected before COVID-19 vaccination. These receptor sequences come from a human donor who received a COVID-19 vaccine.

The chain uses TRBV5-1 and TRBJ1-6; D unclear. The V end was cut by 0 bases, the J end by 0 bases, with 10 bases between. The germline gives CDR1 SGHRS, CDR2 YFSETQ. The CDR3 has 17 amino acids. This CDR3 is CASSLAEASSYNSPLHF. For the CDR3, the DNA is TGCGCCAGCAGCTTGGCGGAGGCCAGCTCCTATAATTCACCCCTCCACTTT.

J is TRBJ2-3 and V is TRBV5-1; 9 positions match TRBD1. CDR3 length equals 14 residues. Germline V gene sequence: CDR1 SGHRS, CDR2 YFSETQ. The ends lost 4 bases at V and 5 bases at J; junction bases unmatched: 5. CDR3 sequence: CASSPDRGLDTQYF. CDR3 sequence (DNA): TGCGCCAGCAGCCCGGACAGGGGTTTAGATACGCAGTATTTT.

CDR3 loop: CASSSLEICRGRETQYF. The CDR3 bases are TGTGCCAGCAGCTCCCTGGAAATATGCAGGGGACGAGAGACCCAGTACTTC. The genes are TRBV11-2 and TRBJ2-5; tentatively, D is TRBD1 (6 bases). V was clipped by 4 bases and J by 4 bases, with 22 bases between them. Germline values: CDR1 SGHAT, CDR2 FQNNGV. The CDR3 contains 17 residues.

The rearrangement uses TRBV5-8 and TRBJ2-3, with a possible D match to TRBD1 (6 bases). The CDR3 is 15 residues long. Germline CDR1 SGHTS, CDR2 YDEGEE. CDR3 sequence (DNA): TGTGGCTCACCGTCGTGGGGGCCTAGCACAGATACGCAGTATTTT. This codes for CGSPSWGPSTDTQYF.

This clone was counted a few times. Written as DNA, the CDR3 is TGCGCCAGCAGCTTGGGGGGGAATACGCCTGGAAACACCATATATTTT. Translated, it gives CASSLGGNTPGNTIYF. The chain joins TRBV5-1 to TRBJ1-3; D perhaps matches TRBD1 (5 bases). This CDR3 is 16 amino acids long. V was cut by 0 bases and J by 2 bases, with 12 bases left in between. The germline gives CDR1 SGHRS, CDR2 YFSETQ.

The chain is built from TRBV6-5 and TRBJ1-5; D uncertain. With 6 bases removed from V and 3 bases from J, the gap between germline ends came to 9 bases. The CDR3 sequence is 13 residues long. Germline-derived CDR1 and CDR2 are MNHEY and SVGAGI. This CDR3 is CASRGSLNQPQHF. As DNA, the CDR3 is TGTGCCAGCAGGGGGTCCCTCAATCAGCCCCAGCATTTT.

The rearrangement joins TRBV7-2 to TRBJ1-1; TRBD1 agrees at 9 bases. Germline CDR1 is SGHTA and CDR2 is FQGNSA. Trimming at V came to 1 base and at J to 4 bases, leaving 10 bases not matched to a gene. The length of the CDR3 is 17 residues. In DNA form, the CDR3 reads TGTGCCAGCAGCTTAGGGGGGACAGGGTGGGGGGCCACTGAAGCTTTCTTT. Its protein product is CASSLGGTGWGATEAFF.

The J gene is TRBJ2-1, the V gene TRBV6-2 or TRBV6-3; 9 nucleotides line up with TRBD2. Per germline, CDR1 MNHEY and CDR2 SVGEGT. The CDR3 has 17 amino acids. The junction had 7 bases not matched to a gene; V was cut back by 4 bases and J by 0 bases. The CDR3 region is CASSSPTSGSSYNEQFF. The CDR3 DNA reads TGTGCCAGCAGTTCCCCGACTAGCGGTAGCTCCTACAATGAGCAGTTCTTC.

The chain links TRBV24-1 to TRBJ2-1, with 15 bases fitting TRBD2. Germline CDR1 is KGHDR and CDR2 is SFDVKD. J gave up 6 bases and V 10 bases, and 18 bases lay outside the gene matches. This CDR3 has 19 amino acids. Here the CDR3 DNA reads TGTGCCACATCAATTAATGGACTAGCGGGGGGGCCTCGCCTCAATGAGCAGTTCTTC. As protein: CATSINGLAGGPRLNEQFF.

V and J are TRBV9 and TRBJ1-2; no firm D call. Germline CDR1 and CDR2: SGDLS and YYNGEE. V was shortened by 8 bases and J by 2 bases, with 13 bases between the two germline ends. The length of the CDR3 is 13 residues. The CDR3 nucleotides are TGTGCCAGTCAACCTATGGGGAACTATGGCTACACCTTC. Translated, it gives CASQPMGNYGYTF.